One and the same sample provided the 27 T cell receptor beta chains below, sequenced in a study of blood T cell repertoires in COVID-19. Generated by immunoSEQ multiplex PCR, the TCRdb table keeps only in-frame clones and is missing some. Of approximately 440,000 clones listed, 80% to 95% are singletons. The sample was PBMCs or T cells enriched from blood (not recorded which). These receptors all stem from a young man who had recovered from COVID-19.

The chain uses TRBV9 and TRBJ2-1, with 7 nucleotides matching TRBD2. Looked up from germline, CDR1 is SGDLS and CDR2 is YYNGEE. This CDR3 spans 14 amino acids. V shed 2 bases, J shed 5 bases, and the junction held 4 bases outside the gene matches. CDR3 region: CASSVTSVNNEQFF. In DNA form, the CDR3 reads TGTGCCAGCAGCGTTACTAGCGTAAACAATGAGCAGTTCTTC.

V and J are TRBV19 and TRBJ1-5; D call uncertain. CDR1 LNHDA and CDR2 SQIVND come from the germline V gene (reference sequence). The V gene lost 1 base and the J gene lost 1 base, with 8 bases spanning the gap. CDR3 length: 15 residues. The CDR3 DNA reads TGTGCCAGTAGTATAGGGCAGGCGAGCAATCAGCCCCAGCATTTT. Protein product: CASSIGQASNQPQHF.

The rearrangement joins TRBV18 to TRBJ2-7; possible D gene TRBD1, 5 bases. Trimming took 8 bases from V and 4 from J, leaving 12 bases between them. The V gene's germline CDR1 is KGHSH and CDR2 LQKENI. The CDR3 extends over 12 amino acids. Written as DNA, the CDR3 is TGTGCCAGCGCCCAAGGGGCTTACGAGCAGTACTTC. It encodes CASAQGAYEQYF. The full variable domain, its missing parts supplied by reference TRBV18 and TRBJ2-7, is NAGVMQNPRHLVRRRGQEARLRCSPMKGHSHVYWYRQLPEEGLKFMVYLQKENIIDESGMPKERFSAEFPKEGPSILRIQQVVRGDSAAYFCASAQGAYEQYFGPGTRLTVT.

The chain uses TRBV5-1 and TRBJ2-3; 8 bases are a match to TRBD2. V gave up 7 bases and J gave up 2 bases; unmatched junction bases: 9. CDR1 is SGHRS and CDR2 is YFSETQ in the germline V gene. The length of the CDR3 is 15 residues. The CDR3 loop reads CASCIIAGTTDTQYF. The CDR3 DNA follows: TGCGCCAGCTGCATAATAGCGGGAACCACAGATACGCAGTATTTT.

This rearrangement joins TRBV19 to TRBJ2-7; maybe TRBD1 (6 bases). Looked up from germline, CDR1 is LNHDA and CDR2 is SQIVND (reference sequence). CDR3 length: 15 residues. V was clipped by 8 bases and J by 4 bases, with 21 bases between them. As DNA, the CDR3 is TGTGCCAGTTCCAAACCAGGGGCTACCAAATACGAGCAGTACTTC. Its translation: CASSKPGATKYEQYF.

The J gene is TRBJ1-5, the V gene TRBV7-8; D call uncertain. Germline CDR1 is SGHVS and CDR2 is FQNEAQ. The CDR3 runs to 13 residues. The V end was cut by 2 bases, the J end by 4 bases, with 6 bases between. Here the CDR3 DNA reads TGTGCCAGCAGCTTAAATTCGAATCAGCCCCAGCATTTT. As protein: CASSLNSNQPQHF.

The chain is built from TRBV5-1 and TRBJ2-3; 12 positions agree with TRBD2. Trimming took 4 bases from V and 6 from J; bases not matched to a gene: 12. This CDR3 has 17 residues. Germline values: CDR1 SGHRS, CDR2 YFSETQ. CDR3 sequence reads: CASSHPRLAGEGDTQYF. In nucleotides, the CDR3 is TGCGCCAGCAGCCACCCGAGACTAGCGGGAGAAGGGGATACGCAGTATTTT.

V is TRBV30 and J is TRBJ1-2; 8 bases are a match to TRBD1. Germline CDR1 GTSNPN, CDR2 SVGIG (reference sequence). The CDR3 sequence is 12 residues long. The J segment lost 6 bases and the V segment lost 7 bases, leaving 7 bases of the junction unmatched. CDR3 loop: CASYDRGNGYTF. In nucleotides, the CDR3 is TGTGCCTCCTACGACAGGGGAAATGGCTACACCTTC.

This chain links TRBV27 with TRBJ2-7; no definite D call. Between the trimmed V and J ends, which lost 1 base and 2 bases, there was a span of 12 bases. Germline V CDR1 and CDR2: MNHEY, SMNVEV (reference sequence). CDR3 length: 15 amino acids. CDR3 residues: CASSLYTAAAYEQYF. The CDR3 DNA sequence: TGTGCCAGCAGTTTATACACGGCGGCAGCCTACGAGCAGTACTTC.

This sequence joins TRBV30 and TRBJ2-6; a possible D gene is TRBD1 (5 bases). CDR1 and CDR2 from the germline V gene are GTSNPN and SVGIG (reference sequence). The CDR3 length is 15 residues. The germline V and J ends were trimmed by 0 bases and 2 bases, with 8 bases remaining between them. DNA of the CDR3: TGTGCCTGGAGTGTAACAGGTACTGGGGCCAACGTCCTGACTTTC. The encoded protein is CAWSVTGTGANVLTF.

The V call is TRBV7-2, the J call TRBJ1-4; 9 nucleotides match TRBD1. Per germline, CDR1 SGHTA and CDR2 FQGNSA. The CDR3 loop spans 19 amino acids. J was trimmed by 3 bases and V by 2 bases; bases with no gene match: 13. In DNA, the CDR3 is TGTGCCAGCAGCTTATACGGGACAGGGATGATTAGGGCTAATGAAAAACTGTTTTTT. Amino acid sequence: CASSLYGTGMIRANEKLFF.

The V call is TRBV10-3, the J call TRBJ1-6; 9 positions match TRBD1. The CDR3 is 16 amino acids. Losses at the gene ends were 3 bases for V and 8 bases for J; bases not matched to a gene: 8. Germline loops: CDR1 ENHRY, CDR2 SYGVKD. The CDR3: CAISDPSRTGDSPLHF. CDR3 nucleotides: TGTGCCATCAGTGACCCCTCAAGGACAGGGGATTCACCCCTCCACTTT.

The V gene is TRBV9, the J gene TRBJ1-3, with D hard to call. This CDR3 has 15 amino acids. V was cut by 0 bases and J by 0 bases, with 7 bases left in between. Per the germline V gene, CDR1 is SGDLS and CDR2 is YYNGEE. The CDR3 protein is CASSVDPVSGNTIYF. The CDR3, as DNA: TGTGCCAGCAGCGTAGATCCCGTCTCTGGAAACACCATATATTTT.

The CDR3 DNA sequence: TGTGCCAGCAGTCGGTGGACAGGCGAAGAGACCCAGTACTTC. Protein product: CASSRWTGEETQYF. The chain is built from TRBV2 and TRBJ2-5; TRBD1 agrees at 7 bases. The CDR3 sequence is 14 residues long. The germline V gene has CDR1 SNHLY and CDR2 FYNNEI. Unmatched junction bases numbered 6, after V lost 5 bases and J lost 3 bases.

The CDR3 DNA reads TGTGCCAGTCGGAGCTCCTACGAGCAGTACTTC. Protein sequence: CASRSSYEQYF. The chain carries TRBV7-9 and TRBJ2-7; unclear D gene. CDR1 is SEHNR and CDR2 is FQNEAQ in the germline V gene (reference sequence). V was cut by 9 bases and J by 0 bases, with 6 bases left in between. CDR3 size: 11 residues.

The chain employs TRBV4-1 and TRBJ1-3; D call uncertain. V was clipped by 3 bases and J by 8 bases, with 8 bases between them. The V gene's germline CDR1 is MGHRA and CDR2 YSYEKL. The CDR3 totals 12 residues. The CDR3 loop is CASSHPRDTIYF. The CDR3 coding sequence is TGCGCCAGCAGCCACCCCCGAGACACCATATATTTT.

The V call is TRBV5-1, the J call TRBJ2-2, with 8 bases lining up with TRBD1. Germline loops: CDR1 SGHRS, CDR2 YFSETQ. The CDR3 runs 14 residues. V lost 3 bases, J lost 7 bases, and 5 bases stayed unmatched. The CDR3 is CASSSSGGHGELFF. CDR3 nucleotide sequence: TGCGCCAGCAGCTCCTCAGGGGGCCACGGGGAGCTGTTTTTT.

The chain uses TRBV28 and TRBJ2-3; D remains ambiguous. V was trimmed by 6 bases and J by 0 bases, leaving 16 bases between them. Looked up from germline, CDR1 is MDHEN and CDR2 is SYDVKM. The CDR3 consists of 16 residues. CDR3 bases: TGTGCCAGCAGGCAAGACTCGCGAGCTAGCACAGATACGCAGTATTTT. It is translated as CASRQDSRASTDTQYF. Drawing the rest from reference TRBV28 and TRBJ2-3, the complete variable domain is DVKVTQSSRYLVKRTGEKVFLECVQDMDHENMFWYRQDPGLGLRLIYFSYDVKMKEKGDIPEGYSVSREKKERFSLILESASTNQTSMYLCASRQDSRASTDTQYFGPGTRLTVL.

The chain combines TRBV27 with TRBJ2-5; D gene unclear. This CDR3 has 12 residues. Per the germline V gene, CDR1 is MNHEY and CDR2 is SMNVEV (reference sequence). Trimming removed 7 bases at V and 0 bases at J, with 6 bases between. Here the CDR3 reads CASTANQETQYF. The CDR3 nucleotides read TGTGCCAGCACCGCGAACCAAGAGACCCAGTACTTC.

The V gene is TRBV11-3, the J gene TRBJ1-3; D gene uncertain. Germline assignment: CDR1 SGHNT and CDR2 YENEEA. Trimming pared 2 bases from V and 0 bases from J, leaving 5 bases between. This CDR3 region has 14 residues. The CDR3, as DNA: TGTGCCAGCAGCTTACAGTCCTCTGGAAACACCATATATTTT. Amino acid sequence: CASSLQSSGNTIYF. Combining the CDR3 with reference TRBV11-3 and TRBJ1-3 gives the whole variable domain EAGVVQSPRYKIIEKKQPVAFWCNPISGHNTLYWYLQNLGQGPELLIRYENEEAVDDSQLPKDRFSAERLKGVDSTLKIQPAELGDSAVYLCASSLQSSGNTIYFGEGSWLTVV.

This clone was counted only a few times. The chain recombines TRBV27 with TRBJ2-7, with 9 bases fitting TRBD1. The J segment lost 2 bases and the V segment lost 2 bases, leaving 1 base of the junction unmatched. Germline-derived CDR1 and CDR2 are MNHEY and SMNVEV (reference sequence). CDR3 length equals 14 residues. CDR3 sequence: CASSLGTGPYEQYF. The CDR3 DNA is TGTGCCAGCAGTTTAGGGACAGGGCCCTACGAGCAGTACTTC.

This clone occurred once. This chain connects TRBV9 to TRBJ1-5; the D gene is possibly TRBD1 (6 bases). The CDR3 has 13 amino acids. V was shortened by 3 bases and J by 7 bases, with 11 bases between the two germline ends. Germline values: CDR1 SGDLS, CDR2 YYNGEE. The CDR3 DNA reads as TGTGCCAGCAGCGAACAGGGCGGGCAGCCCCAGCATTTT. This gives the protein CASSEQGGQPQHF.

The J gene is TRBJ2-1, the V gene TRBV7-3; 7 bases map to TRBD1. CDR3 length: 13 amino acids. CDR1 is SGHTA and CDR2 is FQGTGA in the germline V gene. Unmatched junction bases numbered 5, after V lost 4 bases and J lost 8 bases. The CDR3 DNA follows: TGTGCCAGCAGCTCCAACAGGGGTGATGAGCAGTTCTTC. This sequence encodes CASSSNRGDEQFF.

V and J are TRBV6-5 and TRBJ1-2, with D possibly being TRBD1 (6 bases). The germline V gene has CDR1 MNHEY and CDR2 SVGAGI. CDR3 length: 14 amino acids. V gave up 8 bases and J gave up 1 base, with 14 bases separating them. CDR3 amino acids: CASADRANNYGYTF. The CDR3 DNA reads TGTGCCAGCGCGGACAGAGCTAATAACTATGGCTACACCTTC.

The CDR3 region has the DNA TGTGCCAGCAGCTTTGGAGGGTGGGGTTACGAGCAGTACTTC. It specifies CASSFGGWGYEQYF. The chain combines TRBV27 with TRBJ2-7; D may be TRBD2 (6 bases). V gave up 6 bases and J gave up 4 bases, with 16 bases separating them. The CDR3 sequence is 14 residues long. Germline CDR1 MNHEY, CDR2 SMNVEV (reference sequence).

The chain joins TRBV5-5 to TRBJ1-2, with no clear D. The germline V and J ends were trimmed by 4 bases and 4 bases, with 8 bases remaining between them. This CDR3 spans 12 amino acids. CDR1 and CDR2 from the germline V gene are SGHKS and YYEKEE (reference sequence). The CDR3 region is CASSLDGYGYTF. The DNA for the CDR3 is TGTGCCAGCAGCCTGGACGGCTATGGCTACACCTTC.

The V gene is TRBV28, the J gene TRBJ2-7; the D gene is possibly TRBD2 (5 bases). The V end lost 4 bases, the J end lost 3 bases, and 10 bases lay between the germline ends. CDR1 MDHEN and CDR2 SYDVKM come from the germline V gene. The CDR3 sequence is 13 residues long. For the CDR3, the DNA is TGTGCCAGCAGTTGGCCGGGGAGCTACGAGCAGTACTTC. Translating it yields CASSWPGSYEQYF.